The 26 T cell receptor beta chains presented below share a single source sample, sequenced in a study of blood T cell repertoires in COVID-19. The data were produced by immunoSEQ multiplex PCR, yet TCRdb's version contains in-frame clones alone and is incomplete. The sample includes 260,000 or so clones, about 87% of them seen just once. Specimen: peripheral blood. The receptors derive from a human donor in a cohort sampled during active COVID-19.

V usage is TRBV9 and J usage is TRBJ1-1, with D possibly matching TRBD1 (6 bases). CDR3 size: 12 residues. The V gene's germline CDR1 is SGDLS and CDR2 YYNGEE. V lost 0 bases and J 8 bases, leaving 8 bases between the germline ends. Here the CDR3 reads CASSVEGHEAFF. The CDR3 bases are TGTGCCAGCAGCGTAGAGGGACACGAAGCTTTCTTT.

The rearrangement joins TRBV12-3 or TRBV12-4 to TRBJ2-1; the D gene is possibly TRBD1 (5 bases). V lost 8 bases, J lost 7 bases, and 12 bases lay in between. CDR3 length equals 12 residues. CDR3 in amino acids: CASGTRQNEQFF. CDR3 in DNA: TGTGCCAGCGGAACAAGACAGAATGAGCAGTTCTTC.

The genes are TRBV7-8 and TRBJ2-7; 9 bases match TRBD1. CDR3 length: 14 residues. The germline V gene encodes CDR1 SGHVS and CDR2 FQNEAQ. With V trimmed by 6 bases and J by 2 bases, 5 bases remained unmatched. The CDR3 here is CASRQDRGTYEQYF. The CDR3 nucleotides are TGTGCCAGCAGACAAGACAGGGGGACCTACGAGCAGTACTTC. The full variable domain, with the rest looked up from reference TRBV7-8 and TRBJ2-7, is GAGVSQSPRYKVAKRGQDVALRCDPISGHVSLFWYQQALGQGPEFLTYFQNEAQLDKSGLPSDRFFAERPEGSVSTLKIQRTQQEDSAVYLCASRQDRGTYEQYFGPGTRLTVT.

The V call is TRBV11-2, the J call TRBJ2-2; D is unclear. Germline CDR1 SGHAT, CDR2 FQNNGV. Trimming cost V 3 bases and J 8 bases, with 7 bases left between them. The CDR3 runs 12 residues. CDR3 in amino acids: CASSFFRGELFF. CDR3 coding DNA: TGTGCCAGCAGCTTTTTCCGGGGGGAGCTGTTTTTT.

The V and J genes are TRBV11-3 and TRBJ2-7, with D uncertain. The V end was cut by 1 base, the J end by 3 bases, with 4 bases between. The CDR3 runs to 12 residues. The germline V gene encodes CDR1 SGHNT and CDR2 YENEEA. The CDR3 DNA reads TGTGCCAGCAGCTTAGGCAGCTACGAGCAGTACTTC. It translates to CASSLGSYEQYF.

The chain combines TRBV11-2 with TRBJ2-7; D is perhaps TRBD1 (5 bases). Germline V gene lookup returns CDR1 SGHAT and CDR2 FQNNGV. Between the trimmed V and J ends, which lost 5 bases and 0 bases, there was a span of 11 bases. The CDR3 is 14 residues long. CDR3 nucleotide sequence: TGTGCCAGCAGCCTGCGACAGTACTCCTACGAGCAGTACTTC. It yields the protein CASSLRQYSYEQYF. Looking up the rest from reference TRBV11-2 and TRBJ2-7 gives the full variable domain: EAGVAQSPRYKIIEKRQSVAFWCNPISGHATLYWYQQILGQGPKLLIQFQNNGVVDDSQLPKDRFSAERLKGVDSTLKIQPAKLEDSAVYLCASSLRQYSYEQYFGPGTRLTVT.

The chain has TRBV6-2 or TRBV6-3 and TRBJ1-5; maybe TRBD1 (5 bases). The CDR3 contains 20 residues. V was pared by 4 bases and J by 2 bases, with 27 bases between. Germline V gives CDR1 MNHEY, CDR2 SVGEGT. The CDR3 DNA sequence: TGTGCCAGCAGTTCCGGGAGAGTCGGAGGGGTTAGGTATGGCAATCAGCCCCAGCATTTT. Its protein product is CASSSGRVGGVRYGNQPQHF.

Here the CDR3 reads CASSRVADNSYEQYF. In nucleotides, the CDR3 is TGTGCCAGCAGCCGCGTGGCGGATAACTCCTACGAGCAGTACTTC. V is TRBV6-6 and J is TRBJ2-7; D is undetermined. Germline values: CDR1 MNHNY, CDR2 SVGAGI (reference sequence). The CDR3 is 15 amino acids. V was trimmed by 6 bases and J by 0 bases, leaving 15 bases between them.

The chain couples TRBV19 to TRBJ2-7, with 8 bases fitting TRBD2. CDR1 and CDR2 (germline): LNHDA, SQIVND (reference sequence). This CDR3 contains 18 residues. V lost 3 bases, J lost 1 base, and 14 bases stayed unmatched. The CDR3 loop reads CASSIGRVAGTSSYEQYF. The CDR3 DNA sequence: TGTGCCAGTAGTATCGGCAGGGTCGCCGGGACTAGTTCCTACGAGCAGTACTTC.

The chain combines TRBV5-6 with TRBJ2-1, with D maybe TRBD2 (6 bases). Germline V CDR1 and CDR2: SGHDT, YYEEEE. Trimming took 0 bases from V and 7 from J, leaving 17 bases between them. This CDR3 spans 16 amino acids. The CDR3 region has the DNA TGTGCCAGCAGCTTGGATGCGGGGCGCATTTTTAATGAGCAGTTCTTC. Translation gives CASSLDAGRIFNEQFF.

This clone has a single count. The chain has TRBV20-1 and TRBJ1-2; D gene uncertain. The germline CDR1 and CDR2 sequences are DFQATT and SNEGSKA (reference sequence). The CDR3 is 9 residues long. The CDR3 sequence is CTTDYGYTF. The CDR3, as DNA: TGCACCACGGACTATGGCTACACCTTC.

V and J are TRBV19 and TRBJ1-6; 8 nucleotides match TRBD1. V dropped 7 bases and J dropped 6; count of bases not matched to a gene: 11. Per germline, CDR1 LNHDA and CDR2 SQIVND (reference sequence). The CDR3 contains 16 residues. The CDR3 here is CASTPRTGRSNSPLHF. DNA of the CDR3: TGTGCCAGTACCCCAAGGACAGGGCGGAGTAATTCACCCCTCCACTTT.

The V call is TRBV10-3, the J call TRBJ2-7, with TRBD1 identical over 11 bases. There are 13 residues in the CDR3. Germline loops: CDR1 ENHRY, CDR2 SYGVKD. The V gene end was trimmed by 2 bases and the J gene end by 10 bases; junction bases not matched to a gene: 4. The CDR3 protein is CAISEAGQGEQYF. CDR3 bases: TGTGCCATCAGTGAGGCGGGACAGGGGGAACAGTACTTC.

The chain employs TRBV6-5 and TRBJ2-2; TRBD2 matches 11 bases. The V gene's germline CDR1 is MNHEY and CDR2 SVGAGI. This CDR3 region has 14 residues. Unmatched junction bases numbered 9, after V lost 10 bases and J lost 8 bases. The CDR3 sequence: CATTGTSGLGELFF. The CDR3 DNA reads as TGTGCCACAACCGGGACTAGCGGTTTAGGGGAGCTGTTTTTT.

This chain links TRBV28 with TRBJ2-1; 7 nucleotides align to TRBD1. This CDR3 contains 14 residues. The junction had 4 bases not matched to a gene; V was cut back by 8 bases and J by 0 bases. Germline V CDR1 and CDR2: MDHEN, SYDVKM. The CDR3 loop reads CASRGTASYNEQFF. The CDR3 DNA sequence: TGTGCCAGCCGAGGGACAGCCTCCTACAATGAGCAGTTCTTC.

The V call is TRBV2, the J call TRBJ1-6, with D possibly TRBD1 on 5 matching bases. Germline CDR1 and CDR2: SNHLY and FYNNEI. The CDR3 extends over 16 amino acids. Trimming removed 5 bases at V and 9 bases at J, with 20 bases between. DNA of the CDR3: TGTGCCAGCAGTCCCGCGGGGGGAGGTCTAGGTTCACCCCTCCACTTT. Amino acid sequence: CASSPAGGGLGSPLHF.

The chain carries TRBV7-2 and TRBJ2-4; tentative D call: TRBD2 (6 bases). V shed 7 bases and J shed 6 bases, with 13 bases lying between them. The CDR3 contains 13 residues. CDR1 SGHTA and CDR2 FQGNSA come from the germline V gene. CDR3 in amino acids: CASTPEGPNIQYF. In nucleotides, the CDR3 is TGTGCCAGCACACCGGAGGGGCCAAACATTCAGTACTTC. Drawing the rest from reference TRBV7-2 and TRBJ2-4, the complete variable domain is GAGVSQSPSNKVTEKGKDVELRCDPISGHTALYWYRQSLGQGLEFLIYFQGNSAPDKSGLPSDRFSAERTGGSVSTLTIQRTQQEDSAVYLCASTPEGPNIQYFGAGTRLSVL.

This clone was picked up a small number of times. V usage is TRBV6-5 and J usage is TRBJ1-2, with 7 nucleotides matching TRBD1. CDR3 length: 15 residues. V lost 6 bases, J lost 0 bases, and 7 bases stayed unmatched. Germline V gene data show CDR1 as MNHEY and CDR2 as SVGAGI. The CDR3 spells CASRYGQAANYGYTF. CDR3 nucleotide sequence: TGTGCCAGCAGGTACGGACAGGCAGCTAACTATGGCTACACCTTC.

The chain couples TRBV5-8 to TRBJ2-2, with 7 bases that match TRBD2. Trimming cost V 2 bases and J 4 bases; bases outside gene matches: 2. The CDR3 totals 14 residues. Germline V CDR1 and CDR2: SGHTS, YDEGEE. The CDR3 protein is CASSFLAGTGELFF. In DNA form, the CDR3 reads TGTGCCAGCAGCTTTTTAGCGGGCACCGGGGAGCTGTTTTTT. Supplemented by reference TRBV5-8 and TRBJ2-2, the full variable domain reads EAGVTQSPTHLIKTRGQQATLRCSPISGHTSVYWYQQALGLGLQFLLWYDEGEERNRGNFPPRFSGRQFPNYSSELNVNALELEDSALYLCASSFLAGTGELFFGEGSRLTVL.

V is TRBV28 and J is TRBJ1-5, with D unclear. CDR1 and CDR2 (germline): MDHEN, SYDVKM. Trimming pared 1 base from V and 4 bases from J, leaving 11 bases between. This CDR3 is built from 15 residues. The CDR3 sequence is CASSLSRGDNQPQHF. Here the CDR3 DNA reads TGTGCCAGCAGTTTATCTCGGGGTGATAATCAGCCCCAGCATTTT.

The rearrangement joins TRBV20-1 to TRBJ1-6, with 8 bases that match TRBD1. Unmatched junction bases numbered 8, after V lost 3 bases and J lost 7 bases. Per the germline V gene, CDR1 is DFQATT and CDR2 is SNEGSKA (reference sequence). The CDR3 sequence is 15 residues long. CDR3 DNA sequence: TGCAGTGCTAGTCCGGGGACAGGCGGGAATTCACCCCTCCACTTT. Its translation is CSASPGTGGNSPLHF.

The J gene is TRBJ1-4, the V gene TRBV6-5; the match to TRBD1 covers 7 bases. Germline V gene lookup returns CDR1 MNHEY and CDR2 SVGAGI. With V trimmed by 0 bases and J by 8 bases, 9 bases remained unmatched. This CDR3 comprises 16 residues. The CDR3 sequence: CASSYSPTGFDEKLFF. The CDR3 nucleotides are TGTGCCAGCAGTTACTCGCCGACAGGGTTCGACGAAAAACTGTTTTTT.

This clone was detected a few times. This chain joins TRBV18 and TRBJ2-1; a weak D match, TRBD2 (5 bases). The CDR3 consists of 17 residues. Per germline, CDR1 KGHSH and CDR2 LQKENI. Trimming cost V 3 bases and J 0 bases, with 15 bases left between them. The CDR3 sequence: CASSPGSGVSSYNEQFF. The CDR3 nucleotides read TGTGCCAGCTCACCGGGAAGCGGAGTTAGCTCCTACAATGAGCAGTTCTTC.

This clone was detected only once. Here the CDR3 reads CASSLRGSSYNEQFF. CDR3 nucleotides: TGTGCCAGCAGCCTTAGGGGGAGTAGCTACAATGAGCAGTTCTTC. V is TRBV7-2 and J is TRBJ2-1; D might be TRBD1 (6 bases). V was clipped by 5 bases and J by 3 bases, with 14 bases between them. This CDR3 region has 15 residues. The germline CDR1 and CDR2 sequences are SGHTA and FQGNSA.

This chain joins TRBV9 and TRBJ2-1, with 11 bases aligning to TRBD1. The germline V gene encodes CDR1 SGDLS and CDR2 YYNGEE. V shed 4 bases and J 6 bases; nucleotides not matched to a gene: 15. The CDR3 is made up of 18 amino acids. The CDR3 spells CASSLSGTGGSHSNEQFF. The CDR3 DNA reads TGTGCCAGCAGCTTGTCCGGGACAGGGGGTAGTCATTCCAATGAGCAGTTCTTC.

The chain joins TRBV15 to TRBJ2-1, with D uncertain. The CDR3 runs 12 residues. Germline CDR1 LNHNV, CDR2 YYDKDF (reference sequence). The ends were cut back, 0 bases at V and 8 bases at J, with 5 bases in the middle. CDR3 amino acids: CATSRDRYEQFF. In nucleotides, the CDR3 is TGTGCCACCAGCAGAGATCGGTATGAGCAGTTCTTC.